This T cell receptor (beta chain) was profiled in a study of regulatory T cells in long-lasting Graves disease. Study results and limitations: The study found TRBV28, TRBJ1-2 and TRBJ2-5 favored in persistent disease.

Time point specified: persistent/refractory GD, antithyroid drugs over 5 years with positive TRAb. Following extraction of RNA from PBMCs, that RNA was used to make the TCR library. The authors drew patients from an endocrinology department in Xi'an, China. In its sample, this clonotype was seen many times. Its matching antigen is unknown. CDR3 length equals 15 residues. Trimming took 5 bases from V and 0 from J, leaving 13 bases between them. Germline CDR1 and CDR2: PRHDT and FYEKMQ (reference sequence). The authors built TCR beta libraries using iRepertoire HTBI primers and Arm-PCR of CDR3 regions. MiXCR was run by TCRdb on the multiplex PCR reads, yielding one entry per CDR3 protein. The table includes fewer than 600,000 distinct CDR3 sequences, 20% to 25% detected once.

This sequence joins TRBV13 and TRBJ1-1; no reliable D call. The material sequenced was peripheral blood mononuclear cells (PBMCs), taken when the disease was refractory, from a patient treated with antithyroid drugs. The receptor's source is a female donor with Graves disease. The CDR3 sequence: CASSPQRSLNTEAFF. The CDR3 nucleotides read TGTGCCAGCAGCCCCCAAAGGAGTCTGAACACTGAAGCTTTCTTT.